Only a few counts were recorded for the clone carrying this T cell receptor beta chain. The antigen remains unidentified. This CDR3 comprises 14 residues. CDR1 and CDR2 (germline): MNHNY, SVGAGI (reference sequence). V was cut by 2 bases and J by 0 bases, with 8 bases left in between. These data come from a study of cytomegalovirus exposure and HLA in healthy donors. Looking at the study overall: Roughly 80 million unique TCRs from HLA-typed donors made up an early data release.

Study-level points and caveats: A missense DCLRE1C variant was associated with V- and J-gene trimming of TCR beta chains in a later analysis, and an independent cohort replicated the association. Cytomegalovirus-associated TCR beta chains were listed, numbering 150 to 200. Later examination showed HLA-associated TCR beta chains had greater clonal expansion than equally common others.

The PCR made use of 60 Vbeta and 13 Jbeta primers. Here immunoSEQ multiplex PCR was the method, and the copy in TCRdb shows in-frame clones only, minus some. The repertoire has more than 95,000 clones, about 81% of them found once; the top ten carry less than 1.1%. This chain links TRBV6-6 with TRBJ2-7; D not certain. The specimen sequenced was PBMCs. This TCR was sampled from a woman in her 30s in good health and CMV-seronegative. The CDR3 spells CASSYDGSSYEQYF. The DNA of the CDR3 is TGTGCCAGCAGTTACGACGGGTCCTCCTACGAGCAGTACTTC.